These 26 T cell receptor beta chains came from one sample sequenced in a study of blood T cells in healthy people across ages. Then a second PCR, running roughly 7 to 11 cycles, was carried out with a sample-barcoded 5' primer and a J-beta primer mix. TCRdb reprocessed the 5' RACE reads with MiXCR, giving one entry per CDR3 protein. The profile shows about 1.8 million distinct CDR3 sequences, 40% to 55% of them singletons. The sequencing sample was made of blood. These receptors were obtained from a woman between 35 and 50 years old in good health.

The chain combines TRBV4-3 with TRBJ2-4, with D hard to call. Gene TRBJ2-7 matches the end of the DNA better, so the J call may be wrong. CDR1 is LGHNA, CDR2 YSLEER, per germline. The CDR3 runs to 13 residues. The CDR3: CASSQDIRLEQYF. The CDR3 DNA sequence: TGCGCCAGCAGCCAAGATATCCGACTCGAGCAGTACTTC.

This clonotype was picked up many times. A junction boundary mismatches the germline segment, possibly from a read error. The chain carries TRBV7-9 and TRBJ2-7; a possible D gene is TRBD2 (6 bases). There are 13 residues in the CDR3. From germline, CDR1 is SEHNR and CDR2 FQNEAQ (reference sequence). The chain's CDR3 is CASSSDGSYEQYF. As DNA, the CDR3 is TGCGCCAGCAGCTCGGACGGGAGTTACGAGCAGTACTTC.

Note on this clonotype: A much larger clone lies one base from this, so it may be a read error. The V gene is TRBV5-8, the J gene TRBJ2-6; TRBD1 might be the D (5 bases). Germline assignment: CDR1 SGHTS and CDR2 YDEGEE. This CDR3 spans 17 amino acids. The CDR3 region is CASSLALDASGADVLTF. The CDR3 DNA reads TGTGCCAGCAGCTTGGCCCTCGATGCCTCTGGGGCCGACGTCCTGACTTTC.

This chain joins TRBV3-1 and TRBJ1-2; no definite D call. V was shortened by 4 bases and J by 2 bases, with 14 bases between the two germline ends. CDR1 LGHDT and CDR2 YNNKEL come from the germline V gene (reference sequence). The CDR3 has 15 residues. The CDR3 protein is CASSPYEGSNYGYTF. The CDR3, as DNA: TGTGCCAGCAGCCCCTACGAGGGATCCAACTATGGCTACACCTTC.

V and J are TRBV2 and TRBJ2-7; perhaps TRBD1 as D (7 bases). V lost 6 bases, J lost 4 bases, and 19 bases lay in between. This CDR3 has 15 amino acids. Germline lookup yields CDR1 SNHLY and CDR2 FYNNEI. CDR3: CASSEPGGQPYEQYF. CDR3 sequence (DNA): TGTGCCAGCAGCGAACCCGGGGGACAGCCATACGAGCAGTACTTC. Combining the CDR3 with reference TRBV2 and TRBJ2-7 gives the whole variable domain EPEVTQTPSHQVTQMGQEVILRCVPISNHLYFYWYRQILGQKVEFLVSFYNNEISEKSEIFDDQFSVERPDGSNFTLKIRSTKLEDSAMYFCASSEPGGQPYEQYFGPGTRLTVT.

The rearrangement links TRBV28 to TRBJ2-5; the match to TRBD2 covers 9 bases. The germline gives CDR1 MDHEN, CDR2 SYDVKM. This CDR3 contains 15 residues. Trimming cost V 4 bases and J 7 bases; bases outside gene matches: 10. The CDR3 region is CASSSPTSGGTTQYF. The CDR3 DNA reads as TGTGCCAGCAGTTCCCCGACTAGCGGTGGGACGACCCAGTACTTC.

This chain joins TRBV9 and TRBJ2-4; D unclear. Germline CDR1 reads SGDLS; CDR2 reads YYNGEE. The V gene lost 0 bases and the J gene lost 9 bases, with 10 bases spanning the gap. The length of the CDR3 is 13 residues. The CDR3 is CASSVAGGSIQYF. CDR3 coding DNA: TGTGCCAGCAGCGTAGCGGGTGGCAGCATTCAGTACTTC.

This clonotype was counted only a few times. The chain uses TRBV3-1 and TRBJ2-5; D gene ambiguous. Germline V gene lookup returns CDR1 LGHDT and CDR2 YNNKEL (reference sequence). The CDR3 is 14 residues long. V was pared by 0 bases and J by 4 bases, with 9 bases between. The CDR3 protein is CASSQESRPETQYF. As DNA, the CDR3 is TGTGCCAGCAGCCAAGAAAGCAGGCCAGAGACCCAGTACTTC.

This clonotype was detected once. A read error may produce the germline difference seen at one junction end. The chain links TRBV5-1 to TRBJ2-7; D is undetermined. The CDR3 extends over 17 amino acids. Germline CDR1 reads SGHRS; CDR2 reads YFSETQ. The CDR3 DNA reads TGCGCCGGCAGCTGCCGCCGTGAACTTAATACCTACTACGAGCAGTACTTC. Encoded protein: CAGSCRRELNTYYEQYF.

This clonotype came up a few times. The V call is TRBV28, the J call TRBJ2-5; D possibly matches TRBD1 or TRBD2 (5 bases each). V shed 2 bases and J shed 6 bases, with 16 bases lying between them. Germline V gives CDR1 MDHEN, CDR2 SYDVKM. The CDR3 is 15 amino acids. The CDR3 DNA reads TGTGCCAGCAGTTTAGGGGGTCTGACAAAACAGACCCAGTACTTC. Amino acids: CASSLGGLTKQTQYF. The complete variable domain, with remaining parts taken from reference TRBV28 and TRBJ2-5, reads DVKVTQSSRYLVKRTGEKVFLECVQDMDHENMFWYRQDPGLGLRLIYFSYDVKMKEKGDIPEGYSVSREKKERFSLILESASTNQTSMYLCASSLGGLTKQTQYFGPGTRLLVL.

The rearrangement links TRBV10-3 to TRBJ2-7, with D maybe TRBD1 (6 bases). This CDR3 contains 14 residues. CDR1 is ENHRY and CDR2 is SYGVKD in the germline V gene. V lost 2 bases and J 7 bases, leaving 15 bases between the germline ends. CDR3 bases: TGTGCCATCAGTGAGGGGGGCCCCTACAATGAGCAGTACTTC. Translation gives CAISEGGPYNEQYF.

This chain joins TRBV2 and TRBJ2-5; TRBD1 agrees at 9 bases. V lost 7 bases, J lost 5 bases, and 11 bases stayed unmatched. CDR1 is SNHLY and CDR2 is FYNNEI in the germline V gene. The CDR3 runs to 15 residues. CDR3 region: CASTGTGSIMETQYF. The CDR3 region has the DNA TGTGCCAGCACCGGGACAGGGTCGATAATGGAGACCCAGTACTTC. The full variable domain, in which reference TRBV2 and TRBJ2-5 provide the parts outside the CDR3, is EPEVTQTPSHQVTQMGQEVILRCVPISNHLYFYWYRQILGQKVEFLVSFYNNEISEKSEIFDDQFSVERPDGSNFTLKIRSTKLEDSAMYFCASTGTGSIMETQYFGPGTRLLVL.

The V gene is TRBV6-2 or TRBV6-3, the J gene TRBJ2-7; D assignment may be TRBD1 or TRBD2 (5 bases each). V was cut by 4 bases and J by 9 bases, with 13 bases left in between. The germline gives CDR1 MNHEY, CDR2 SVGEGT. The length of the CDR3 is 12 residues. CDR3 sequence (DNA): TGTGCCAGCAGTTGGATTTCAGGGAGGCAGTACTTC. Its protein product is CASSWISGRQYF.

CDR3 amino acids: CAISETGRADTQYF. CDR3 bases: TGTGCCATCAGTGAGACGGGGCGCGCAGATACGCAGTATTTT. The J gene is TRBJ2-3, the V gene TRBV10-3; D could derive from TRBD1 or TRBD2 (5 bases each). From germline, CDR1 is ENHRY and CDR2 SYGVKD. The CDR3 spans 14 residues. V gave up 2 bases and J gave up 4 bases, with 10 bases separating them.

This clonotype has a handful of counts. The CDR3 bases are TGTGCCACCAGTGATTTAACCTACAATGAGCAGTTCTTC. Translating it yields CATSDLTYNEQFF. The chain couples TRBV24-1 to TRBJ2-1; D not certain. The germline CDR1 and CDR2 sequences are KGHDR and SFDVKD. Trimming left V 1 base short and J 2 bases short, with 2 bases between. This CDR3 is built from 13 residues.

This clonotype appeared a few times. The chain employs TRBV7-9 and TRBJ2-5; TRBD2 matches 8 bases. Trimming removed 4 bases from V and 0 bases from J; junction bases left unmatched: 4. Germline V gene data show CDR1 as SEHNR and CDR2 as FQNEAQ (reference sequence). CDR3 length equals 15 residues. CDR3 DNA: TGTGCCAGCAGCTCGCCGACTAGCGACCAAGAGACCCAGTACTTC. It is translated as CASSSPTSDQETQYF.

CDR3 DNA: TGTGCCAGCAGCCTCAACCTTATGGGGGGTTACAACAATGAGCAGTACTTC. Amino acids: CASSLNLMGGYNNEQYF. The chain is built from TRBV11-2 and TRBJ2-1, with a possible D match to TRBD2 (6 bases). With the DNA end fitting TRBJ2-7 better, the J assignment may be wrong. The germline gives CDR1 SGHAT, CDR2 FQNNGV. The CDR3 totals 17 residues.

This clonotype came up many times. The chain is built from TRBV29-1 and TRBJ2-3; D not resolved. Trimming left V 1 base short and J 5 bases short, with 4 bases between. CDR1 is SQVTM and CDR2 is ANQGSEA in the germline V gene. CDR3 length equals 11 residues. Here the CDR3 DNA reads TGCAGCGTTGAAGGATTAGATACGCAGTATTTT. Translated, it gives CSVEGLDTQYF.

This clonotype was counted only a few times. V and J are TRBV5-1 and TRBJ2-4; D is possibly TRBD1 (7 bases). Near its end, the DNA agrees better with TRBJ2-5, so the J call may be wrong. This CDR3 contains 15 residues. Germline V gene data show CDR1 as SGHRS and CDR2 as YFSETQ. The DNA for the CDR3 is TGCGCCAGCAGCTTAACCCAGGGGGGCTTGGAGACCCAGTACTTC. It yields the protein CASSLTQGGLETQYF.

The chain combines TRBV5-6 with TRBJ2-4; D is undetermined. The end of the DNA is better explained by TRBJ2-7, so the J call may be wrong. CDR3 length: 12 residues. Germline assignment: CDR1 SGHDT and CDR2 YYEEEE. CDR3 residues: CASSRVWDEQYF. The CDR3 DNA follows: TGTGCCAGCAGCCGAGTGTGGGACGAGCAGTACTTC.

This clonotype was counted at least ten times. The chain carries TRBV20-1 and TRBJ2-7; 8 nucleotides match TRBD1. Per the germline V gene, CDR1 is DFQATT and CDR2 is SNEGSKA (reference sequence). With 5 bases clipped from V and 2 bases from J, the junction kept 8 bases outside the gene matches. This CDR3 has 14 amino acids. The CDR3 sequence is CSAPTDRAPYEQYF. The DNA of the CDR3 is TGCAGTGCTCCAACGGACAGGGCCCCCTACGAGCAGTACTTC.

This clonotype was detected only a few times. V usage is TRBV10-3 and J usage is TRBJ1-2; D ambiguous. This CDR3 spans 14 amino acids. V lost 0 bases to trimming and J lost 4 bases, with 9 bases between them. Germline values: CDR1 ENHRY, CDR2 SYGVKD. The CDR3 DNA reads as TGTGCCATCAGTGAGTCGGGCGGTATCTATGGCTACACCTTC. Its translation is CAISESGGIYGYTF.

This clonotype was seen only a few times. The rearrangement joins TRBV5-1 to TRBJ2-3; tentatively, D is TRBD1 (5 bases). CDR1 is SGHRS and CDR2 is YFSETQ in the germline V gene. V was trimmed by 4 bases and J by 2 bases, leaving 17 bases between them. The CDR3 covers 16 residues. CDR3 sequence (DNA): TGCGCCAGCAGCAGAACCCAGGGATCCCCCACAGATACGCAGTATTTT. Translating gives CASSRTQGSPTDTQYF.

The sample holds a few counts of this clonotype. The CDR3 reads CASSEGEGFYGYTF. The CDR3 nucleotides read TGTGCCAGCAGCGAGGGTGAGGGGTTCTATGGCTACACCTTC. V usage is TRBV9 and J usage is TRBJ1-2; tentative D call: TRBD1 (5 bases). Germline V lookup: CDR1 SGDLS, CDR2 YYNGEE. The CDR3 extends over 14 amino acids. Trimming left V 3 bases short and J 4 bases short, with 13 bases between.

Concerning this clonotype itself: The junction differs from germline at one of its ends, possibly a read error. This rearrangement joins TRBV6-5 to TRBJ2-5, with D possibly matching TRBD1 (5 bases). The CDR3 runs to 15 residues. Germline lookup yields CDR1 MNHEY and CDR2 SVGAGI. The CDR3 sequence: CASSYELRGQGTQYF. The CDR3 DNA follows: TGTGCCAGCAGTTACGAACTAAGGGGTCAAGGGACCCAGTACTTC.

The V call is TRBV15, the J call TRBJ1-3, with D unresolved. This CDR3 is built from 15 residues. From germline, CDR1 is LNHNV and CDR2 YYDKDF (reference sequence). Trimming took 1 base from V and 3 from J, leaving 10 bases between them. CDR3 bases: TGTGCCACCAGCAGAGGCCGCGTTCGTGGAAACACCATATATTTT. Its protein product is CATSRGRVRGNTIYF.